This T cell receptor (beta chain) is drawn from a study of shared clonotypes between healthy human individuals. Profiled with immunoSEQ multiplex PCR; TCRdb holds only in-frame clones, not every one. The sample holds 2 million to 2.5 million clones, about 90% seen once. General observations from the study: Roughly 5% of naive CD4 clonotypes were shared across a few donors.

Trimming removed 10 bases at V and 4 bases at J, with 11 bases between. The CDR3 extends over 11 amino acids. Germline V gene sequence: CDR1 ENHRY, CDR2 SYGVKD. Concerning this clone itself: As yet, its antigen is unknown.

The V call is TRBV10-3, the J call TRBJ2-7, with D possibly being TRBD1 (6 bases). Sequenced sample: naive CD4+ T cells from PBMCs. The subset is: CD45RA+ positively selected. The sequence was collected from a man aged 18 to 35 in good health. Some clones in this sample may be carry-over from other donors' samples. CDR3 residues: CATRQEYEQYF. CDR3 nucleotide sequence: TGTGCCACCAGACAGGAGTACGAGCAGTACTTC.